Listed here is a single T cell receptor (beta chain). The CDR3 extends over 12 amino acids. V lost 8 bases, J lost 7 bases, and 5 bases stayed unmatched. Sequencing used immunoSEQ multiplex PCR; TCRdb keeps in-frame clones, though not all of them. This sample has roughly 160,000 clones, with 96% found just once. This sample was taken from a study of control samples from healthy donors and cancer patients. This chain connects TRBV12-3 or TRBV12-4 to TRBJ1-5, with 7 nucleotides matching TRBD1. What was sequenced was blood. This sequence was found in a woman aged 25 to 39 in good health. The CDR3 protein is CASRGTAQPQHF. DNA for the CDR3: TGTGCCAGCCGGGGGACAGCACAGCCCCAGCATTTT.